This entry features one TCR beta chain sequence. The antigen remains undetermined. The source of the sample is a study of shared clonotypes between healthy human individuals. Findings of the study overall: Naive subsets tended to show greater estimated richness than memory subsets.

Generated by immunoSEQ multiplex PCR, the TCRdb table keeps only in-frame clones and is missing some. This repertoire shows millions of clones, over 85% found once; its top ten account for roughly 0.13%. This TCR was recovered from a man younger than 35 in good health. The specimen sequenced was naive CD4+ T cells sorted from blood. Subset denoted: CD45RA+ positively selected.

This CDR3 reads CASSKAASGTTDTQYF. In nucleotides, the CDR3 is TGCGCCAGCAGCAAGGCGGCTAGCGGGACCACAGATACGCAGTATTTT. V and J are TRBV5-1 and TRBJ2-3; 9 nucleotides agree with TRBD2. Trimming cost V 4 bases and J 2 bases; bases outside gene matches: 8. The CDR3 has 16 amino acids. Germline-derived CDR1 and CDR2 are SGHRS and YFSETQ.